This T cell receptor (beta chain) was sequenced in a study of T cell responses to AZD1222 COVID-19 vaccine. Study results and limitations: In a largely white British group with more females than males, clonal diversity was possibly underestimated. Vaccine-related CD4 TCRs covered spike, predominating at 160-218 and 743-854.

The repertoire was sequenced with immunoSEQ multiplex PCR; TCRdb's copy has only in-frame clones and lacks some. The sample shows around 160,000 clones, roughly nine tenths of them seen only once. For this clone: Antigen: not known. Germline is not matched at one junction end, which may reflect a read error.

This clonotype was sampled from an adult who received the AZD1222 COVID-19 vaccine. The sample was peripheral blood, taken 28 days after the second AZD1222 dose.

CDR3 coding DNA: TGTGCTAGTAGTACCGACAGGGCGGCCTACAATGAGCAGTTCTTC. Translating it yields CASSTDRAAYNEQFF. The chain recombines TRBV19 with TRBJ2-1; TRBD1 matches at 7 bases. The germline gives CDR1 LNHDA, CDR2 SQIVND (reference sequence). This CDR3 comprises 15 residues. Filled out from reference TRBV19 and TRBJ2-1, the complete variable domain reads DGGITQSPKYLFRKEGQNVTLSCEQNLNHDAMYWYRQDPGQGLRLIYYSQIVNDFQKGDIAEGYSVSREKKESFPLTVTSAQKNPTAFYLCASSTDRAAYNEQFFGPGTRLTVL.